Each of the 10 T cell receptor beta chains below was sequenced from the same sample in a study of PD-L1 blockade in urothelial cancer. The time point is: peripheral blood 6 weeks after treatment start. The repertoire was sequenced with immunoSEQ multiplex PCR; TCRdb's copy has only in-frame clones and lacks some. The repertoire consists of 60,000 to 80,000 clones, with approximately 91% occurring once and the leading ten covering approximately 11%. The sequencing here drew on PBMCs, taken around atezolizumab (anti-PD-L1) treatment. These receptors were collected from a man in his fifties or sixties with urothelial cancer.

The rearrangement links TRBV5-3 to TRBJ2-1; 7 bases fit TRBD1. TRBV5-3 is noted as an ORF with a role that remains uncertain. The CDR3 has 16 residues. With V trimmed by 4 bases and J by 6 bases, 13 bases remained unmatched. CDR3 protein: CARSPCFRTGANEQFF. The DNA for the CDR3 is TGTGCCAGAAGCCCCTGCTTCCGGACAGGAGCCAATGAGCAGTTCTTC.

This clone was counted only a few times. The rearrangement joins TRBV7-8 to TRBJ1-2; TRBD1 agrees at 8 bases. The germline V gene encodes CDR1 SGHVS and CDR2 FQNEAQ. The CDR3 is made up of 15 amino acids. V lost 4 bases to trimming and J lost 4 bases; unmatched junction nucleotides: 8. The CDR3 bases are TGTGCCAGCAGCTGGGGTCGACAGGGGAGCTATGGCTACACCTTC. Encoded protein: CASSWGRQGSYGYTF.

This clone was counted only a few times. The V and J genes are TRBV25-1 and TRBJ1-5; no definite D call. CDR3 length: 14 residues. V was clipped by 4 bases and J by 0 bases, with 7 bases between them. Germline V CDR1 and CDR2: MGHDK, SYGVNS. The CDR3 bases are TGTGCCAGCAGTGCAGAGGCTAGCAATCAGCCCCAGCATTTT. It yields the protein CASSAEASNQPQHF.

About this clone: Additional DNA sequences in this sample encode the identical CDR3. CDR3 nucleotides: TGCGCCAGCAGCTCCCTCGGCCTAGCGGCCCAAGAGACCCAGTACTTC. It encodes CASSSLGLAAQETQYF. The J gene is TRBJ2-5, the V gene TRBV5-1, with 7 bases that match TRBD2. The germline V gene encodes CDR1 SGHRS and CDR2 YFSETQ. V dropped 3 bases and J dropped 1; count of bases not matched to a gene: 9. CDR3 length: 16 amino acids.

CDR3 sequence reads: CASSQDQAGRETQYF. The CDR3 DNA reads as TGCGCCAGCAGCCAAGATCAGGCAGGGCGGGAGACCCAGTACTTC. The chain couples TRBV4-1 to TRBJ2-5; possible D gene TRBD1, 5 bases. CDR3 length: 15 amino acids. Trimming cost V 0 bases and J 5 bases, with 13 bases left between them. Per germline, CDR1 MGHRA and CDR2 YSYEKL.

The count of this clone is one. V usage is TRBV5-1 and J usage is TRBJ2-7; 8 nucleotides agree with TRBD1. Germline loops: CDR1 SGHRS, CDR2 YFSETQ. The V and J ends lost 3 bases and 0 bases, in that order; junction bases with no gene match: 2. This CDR3 has 14 residues. In DNA, the CDR3 is TGCGCCAGCAGCTCCGGGACAGGCTCCTACGAGCAGTACTTC. This codes for CASSSGTGSYEQYF.

This sequence joins TRBV13 and TRBJ2-1; TRBD2 matches 7 bases. J was trimmed by 7 bases and V by 2 bases; bases with no gene match: 14. This CDR3 spans 17 amino acids. Germline CDR1 is PRHDT and CDR2 is FYEKMQ (reference sequence). For the CDR3, the DNA is TGTGCCAGCAGCTTACCTAGCGGCCCCCGTCATCGGAATGAGCAGTTCTTC. Its protein is CASSLPSGPRHRNEQFF.

The J gene is TRBJ1-4, the V gene TRBV2; 9 positions match TRBD1. The CDR3 runs to 17 residues. With 5 bases clipped from V and 8 bases from J, the junction kept 15 bases outside the gene matches. Germline CDR1 is SNHLY and CDR2 is FYNNEI. The CDR3 coding sequence is TGTGCCAGCAGTTCACCGGGACAGGGAGGAGAGGGCGAAAAACTGTTTTTT. Its protein is CASSSPGQGGEGEKLFF.

The rearrangement links TRBV9 to TRBJ1-5; D uncertain. The ends were cut back, 1 base at V and 3 bases at J, with 11 bases in the middle. The germline V gene has CDR1 SGDLS and CDR2 YYNGEE. The CDR3 is 15 residues long. The CDR3 bases are TGTGCCAGCAGCGTAAACGGTAATTACAATCAGCCCCAGCATTTT. Encoded protein: CASSVNGNYNQPQHF.

The rearrangement joins TRBV7-9 to TRBJ2-1; 7 bases agree with TRBD2. Germline lookup yields CDR1 SEHNR and CDR2 FQNEAQ (reference sequence). V gave up 3 bases and J gave up 2 bases; unmatched junction bases: 4. The CDR3 consists of 15 residues. The CDR3 coding sequence is TGTGCCAGCAGCTTTGGTGGGAGGGCCTACAATGAGCAGTTCTTC. This translates into CASSFGGRAYNEQFF.